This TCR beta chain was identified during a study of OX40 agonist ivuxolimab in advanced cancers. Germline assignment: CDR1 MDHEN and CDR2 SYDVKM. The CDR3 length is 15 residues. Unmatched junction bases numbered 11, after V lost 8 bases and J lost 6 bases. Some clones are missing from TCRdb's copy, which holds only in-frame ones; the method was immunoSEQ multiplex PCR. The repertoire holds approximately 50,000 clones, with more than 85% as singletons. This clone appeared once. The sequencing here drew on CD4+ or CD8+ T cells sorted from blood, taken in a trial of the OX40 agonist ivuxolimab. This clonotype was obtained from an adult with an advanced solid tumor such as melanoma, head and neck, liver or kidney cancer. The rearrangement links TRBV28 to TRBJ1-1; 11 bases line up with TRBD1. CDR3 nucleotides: TGTGCCAGCCGTCTGCCCGGGGACAGGGGGTCTGAAGCTTTCTTT. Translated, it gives CASRLPGDRGSEAFF.